The 14 T cell receptor beta chains in this list originate from one sample, sequenced in a study of cytomegalovirus exposure and HLA in healthy donors. The PCR ran on 60 Vbeta and 13 Jbeta primers. Repertoires were generated with immunoSEQ multiplex PCR, while TCRdb's copy carries only in-frame clones and drops some. The top ten hold approximately 0.9% of the sample, which has more than 100,000 clones, approximately 77% seen once. The sequenced material came from PBMCs. The receptors shown here come from a woman aged 55-70 years in good health and CMV-seronegative.

V usage is TRBV5-1 and J usage is TRBJ2-7, with TRBD1 identical over 10 bases. V lost 6 bases to trimming and J lost 4 bases; unmatched junction nucleotides: 7. Per germline, CDR1 SGHRS and CDR2 YFSETQ. The CDR3 spans 14 residues. CDR3 residues: CASTRTGGSYEQYF. In DNA form, the CDR3 reads TGCGCCAGCACCCGGACAGGGGGGTCTTACGAGCAGTACTTC.

This chain links TRBV7-3 with TRBJ2-3; possibly TRBD1 for D (6 bases). Trimming cost V 5 bases and J 4 bases, with 13 bases left between them. Germline V CDR1 and CDR2: SGHTA, FQGTGA. CDR3 size: 14 residues. The CDR3 sequence: CASSPPGHADTQYF. The CDR3 DNA reads as TGTGCCAGCAGCCCCCCGGGACATGCAGATACGCAGTATTTT.

There are many counts of this clone. The chain recombines TRBV7-9 with TRBJ1-1; 10 positions match TRBD1. J lost 4 bases, V lost 3 bases, and 5 bases had no gene match. The CDR3 extends over 15 amino acids. Germline CDR1 SEHNR, CDR2 FQNEAQ (reference sequence). The CDR3 DNA sequence: TGTGCCAGCAGCTTGGGACAGGGGTATAGCACTGAAGCTTTCTTT. It is translated as CASSLGQGYSTEAFF.

The gene calls are TRBV27 and TRBJ2-3; D gene uncertain. The germline CDR1 and CDR2 sequences are MNHEY and SMNVEV (reference sequence). The CDR3 is 13 residues long. V was pared by 2 bases and J by 1 base, with 4 bases between. The CDR3 reads CASSLVGTDTQYF. CDR3 in DNA: TGTGCCAGCAGTTTAGTCGGCACAGATACGCAGTATTTT.

This clone was observed once. The chain has TRBV11-2 and TRBJ2-2, with a possible D match to TRBD1 (6 bases). This CDR3 has 14 residues. Germline assignment: CDR1 SGHAT and CDR2 FQNNGV. Trimming left V 5 bases short and J 7 bases short, with 14 bases between. In nucleotides, the CDR3 is TGTGCCAGCAGCCCCTTGAGGGGGAGCGGGGAGCTGTTTTTT. It translates to CASSPLRGSGELFF.

The chain links TRBV14 to TRBJ2-1; 14 nucleotides align to TRBD2. In germline, CDR1 is SGHDN, CDR2 FVKESK. Losses at the gene ends were 3 bases for V and 8 bases for J; bases not matched to a gene: 3. The CDR3 sequence is 15 residues long. This CDR3 reads CASSQGLAGVDEQFF. CDR3 in DNA: TGTGCCAGCAGCCAGGGACTAGCGGGGGTGGATGAGCAGTTCTTC.

In DNA, the CDR3 is TGTGCCAGCAGTGAAGCGCTTAGGACAGGGGCTCAGTACTTC. Protein product: CASSEALRTGAQYF. This rearrangement joins TRBV2 to TRBJ2-7; 9 nucleotides match TRBD1. This CDR3 region has 14 residues. Germline loops: CDR1 SNHLY, CDR2 FYNNEI. Unmatched junction bases numbered 7, after V lost 0 bases and J lost 10 bases. Supplemented by reference TRBV2 and TRBJ2-7, the full variable domain reads EPEVTQTPSHQVTQMGQEVILRCVPISNHLYFYWYRQILGQKVEFLVSFYNNEISEKSEIFDDQFSVERPDGSNFTLKIRSTKLEDSAMYFCASSEALRTGAQYFGPGTRLTVT.

This chain links TRBV18 with TRBJ1-4, with D perhaps TRBD1 (6 bases). CDR1 is KGHSH, CDR2 LQKENI, per germline. The V and J ends lost 3 bases and 8 bases respectively, with 13 bases between them. This CDR3 region has 14 residues. CDR3 protein: CASSPQGLREKLFF. The CDR3 nucleotides are TGTGCCAGCTCACCCCAGGGGCTTCGGGAAAAACTGTTTTTT. The variable domain in full, completed from reference TRBV18 and TRBJ1-4, reads NAGVMQNPRHLVRRRGQEARLRCSPMKGHSHVYWYRQLPEEGLKFMVYLQKENIIDESGMPKERFSAEFPKEGPSILRIQQVVRGDSAAYFCASSPQGLREKLFFGSGTQLSVL.

The V call is TRBV7-8, the J call TRBJ1-2; unclear D gene. From germline, CDR1 is SGHVS and CDR2 FQNEAQ. Trimming pared 4 bases from V and 0 bases from J, leaving 9 bases between. There are 14 residues in the CDR3. This CDR3 reads CASSSQKTNYGYTF. For the CDR3, the DNA is TGTGCCAGCAGCTCACAGAAGACTAACTATGGCTACACCTTC.

This clone was observed a handful of times. The chain links TRBV9 to TRBJ2-1, with D possibly matching TRBD2 (5 bases). Germline V gene sequence: CDR1 SGDLS, CDR2 YYNGEE. This CDR3 comprises 13 residues. V was shortened by 0 bases and J by 7 bases, with 8 bases between the two germline ends. CDR3 residues: CASSVASGNEQFF. The CDR3 region has the DNA TGTGCCAGCAGCGTAGCGTCGGGAAATGAGCAGTTCTTC.

CDR3: CSVTSGSYNEQFF. The CDR3 nucleotides read TGCAGCGTCACTAGCGGCTCCTACAATGAGCAGTTCTTC. This rearrangement joins TRBV29-1 to TRBJ2-1, with TRBD2 identical over 8 bases. The CDR3 spans 13 residues. Germline-derived CDR1 and CDR2 are SQVTM and ANQGSEA. Trimming cost V 6 bases and J 0 bases; bases outside gene matches: 1.

The chain combines TRBV10-2 with TRBJ2-3, with 7 bases that match TRBD2. Germline-derived CDR1 and CDR2 are WSHSY and SAAADI. The CDR3 is 15 residues long. J lost 0 bases, V lost 10 bases, and 10 bases had no gene match. The CDR3 is CATILSGTSTDTQYF. The DNA for the CDR3 is TGCGCCACCATTTTAAGCGGGACTAGCACAGATACGCAGTATTTT.

The rearrangement links TRBV29-1 to TRBJ2-2; D might be TRBD1 (5 bases). Germline V gene data show CDR1 as SQVTM and CDR2 as ANQGSEA. V lost 7 bases and J 6 bases, leaving 15 bases between the germline ends. This CDR3 has 13 residues. The CDR3 DNA is TGCAGCGCCCGGACAAGCTCACCCGGGGAGCTGTTTTTT. This sequence encodes CSARTSSPGELFF.

The J gene is TRBJ2-2, the V gene TRBV5-1; 9 nucleotides align to TRBD1. CDR3 length equals 15 residues. Per germline, CDR1 SGHRS and CDR2 YFSETQ. V lost 7 bases, J lost 2 bases, and 6 bases stayed unmatched. In DNA, the CDR3 is TGCGCCAGCGGGCGGGACAGGGCAAACACCGGGGAGCTGTTTTTT. Protein sequence: CASGRDRANTGELFF. Based on the CDR3 plus reference TRBV5-1 and TRBJ2-2, the full variable domain is KAGVTQTPRYLIKTRGQQVTLSCSPISGHRSVSWYQQTPGQGLQFLFEYFSETQRNKGNFPGRFSGRQFSNSRSEMNVSTLELGDSALYLCASGRDRANTGELFFGEGSRLTVL.